One TCR beta chain is described in this entry. Antigen unknown. The data belong to a study of cytomegalovirus exposure and HLA in healthy donors. Study background: Around 200 million T cells yielded about 120 million unique TCR beta sequences, as an earlier analysis found. General study points: According to a later analysis, donors in an Asian-associated ancestry cluster reportedly had fewer N-insertions than the approximately 620-donor mean. Later analysis indicated greater clonal expansion among HLA-associated TCR beta chains than among equally common other chains. In an earlier analysis, in roughly 600 donors, most V segments appeared productive either ~90% or ~30% of the time.

PCR used 60 Vbeta primers and 13 Jbeta primers. Only in-frame clones appear in the TCRdb table, and some are missing; sequencing was by immunoSEQ multiplex PCR. The table includes about 160,000 clones, about 75% detected once. The junction had 13 bases not matched to a gene; V was cut back by 5 bases and J by 6 bases. This CDR3 spans 17 amino acids. The V gene's germline CDR1 is MNHEY and CDR2 SMNVEV (reference sequence). The chain employs TRBV27 and TRBJ1-6, with 7 bases that match TRBD1. The TCR sequence derives from a woman aged 45-65 years in good health and CMV-seropositive. The sample was PBMCs. The CDR3: CASSPKTGHTSNSPLHF. In DNA, the CDR3 is TGTGCCAGCAGTCCAAAGACAGGGCATACTTCTAATTCACCCCTCCACTTT.